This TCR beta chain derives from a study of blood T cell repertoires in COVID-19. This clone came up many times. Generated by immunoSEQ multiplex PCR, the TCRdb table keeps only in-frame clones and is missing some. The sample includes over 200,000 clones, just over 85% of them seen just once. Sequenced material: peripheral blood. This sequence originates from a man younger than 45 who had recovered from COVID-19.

Here the CDR3 DNA reads TGTGCCTCAAGGACAGGGGGAGGCACTGAAGCTTTCTTT. This gives the protein CASRTGGGTEAFF. V gene TRBV2 combines with J gene TRBJ1-1; 10 nucleotides match TRBD1. Germline assignment: CDR1 SNHLY and CDR2 FYNNEI. Trimming at V came to 11 bases and at J to 4 bases, leaving 7 bases not matched to a gene. CDR3 length: 13 residues. The entire variable domain, with the rest obtained from reference TRBV2 and TRBJ1-1, is as follows: EPEVTQTPSHQVTQMGQEVILRCVPISNHLYFYWYRQILGQKVEFLVSFYNNEISEKSEIFDDQFSVERPDGSNFTLKIRSTKLEDSAMYFCASRTGGGTEAFFGQGTRLTVV.